This TCR beta chain was observed in a study of cytomegalovirus exposure and HLA in healthy donors. Study summary: Early released data comprised about 85 million unique TCRs from HLA-typed donors.

CDR3 size: 13 residues. The germline V gene encodes CDR1 GTSNPN and CDR2 SVGIG (reference sequence). The trim removed 2 bases at V and 12 bases at J, leaving 10 bases unmatched. Comment on this clone: What it binds is unknown.

This PCR relied on a set of 60 Vbeta primers and 13 Jbeta primers. The assay was immunoSEQ multiplex PCR, and TCRdb's table has in-frame clones only and misses some. The sample lists 160,000 or so clones, around 78% occurring once. General study results and limits: TRBV6-2, TRBV6-3 and some other V segments were unresolvable in 87-base-pair reads. Likely technical artifact: a cluster of highly shared sequence variants. TCR beta V- and J-gene trimming was later associated with a missense DCLRE1C variant.

The source material was PBMCs. This sequence joins TRBV30 and TRBJ1-1; 9 nucleotides align to TRBD1. This TCR was recovered from a woman aged 40 to 50 in good health and CMV-seropositive. This chain's CDR3 is CAWSSGQGGEPFF. For the CDR3, the DNA is TGTGCCTGGAGTTCGGGACAGGGAGGTGAGCCTTTCTTT.